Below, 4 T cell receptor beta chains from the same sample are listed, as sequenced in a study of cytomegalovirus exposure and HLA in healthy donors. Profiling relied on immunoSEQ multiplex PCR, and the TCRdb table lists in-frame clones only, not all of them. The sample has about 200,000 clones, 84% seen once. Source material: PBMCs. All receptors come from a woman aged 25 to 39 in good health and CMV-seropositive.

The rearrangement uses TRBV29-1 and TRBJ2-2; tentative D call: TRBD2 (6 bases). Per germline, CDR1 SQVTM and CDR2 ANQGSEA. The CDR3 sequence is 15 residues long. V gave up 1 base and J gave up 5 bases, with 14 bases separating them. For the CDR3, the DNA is TGCAGCGTTGAAGGGGTTCCGGGGGTGACCGGGGAGCTGTTTTTT. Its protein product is CSVEGVPGVTGELFF.

This CDR3 reads CASSLRTQRTDTQYF. CDR3 sequence (DNA): TGTGCCAGCAGCCTGAGGACTCAACGCACAGATACGCAGTATTTT. This chain joins TRBV28 and TRBJ2-3, with a possible D match to TRBD2 (5 bases). V dropped 6 bases and J dropped 1 base, with 14 bases sitting between them. The CDR3 extends over 15 amino acids. The germline V gene has CDR1 MDHEN and CDR2 SYDVKM.

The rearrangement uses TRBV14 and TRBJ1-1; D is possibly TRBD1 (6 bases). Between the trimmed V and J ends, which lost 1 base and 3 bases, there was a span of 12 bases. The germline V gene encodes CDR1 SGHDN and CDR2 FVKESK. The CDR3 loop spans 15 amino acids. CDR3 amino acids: CASSQGRGADTEAFF. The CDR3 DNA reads TGTGCCAGCAGCCAAGGACGGGGGGCGGACACTGAAGCTTTCTTT.

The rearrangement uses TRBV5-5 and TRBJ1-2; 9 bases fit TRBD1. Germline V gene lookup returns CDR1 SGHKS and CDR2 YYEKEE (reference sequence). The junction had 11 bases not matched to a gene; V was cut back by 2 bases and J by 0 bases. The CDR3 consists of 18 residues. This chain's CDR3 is CASSFSGQGTGANYGYTF. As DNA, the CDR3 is TGTGCCAGCAGCTTCTCCGGACAGGGGACGGGCGCTAACTATGGCTACACCTTC.